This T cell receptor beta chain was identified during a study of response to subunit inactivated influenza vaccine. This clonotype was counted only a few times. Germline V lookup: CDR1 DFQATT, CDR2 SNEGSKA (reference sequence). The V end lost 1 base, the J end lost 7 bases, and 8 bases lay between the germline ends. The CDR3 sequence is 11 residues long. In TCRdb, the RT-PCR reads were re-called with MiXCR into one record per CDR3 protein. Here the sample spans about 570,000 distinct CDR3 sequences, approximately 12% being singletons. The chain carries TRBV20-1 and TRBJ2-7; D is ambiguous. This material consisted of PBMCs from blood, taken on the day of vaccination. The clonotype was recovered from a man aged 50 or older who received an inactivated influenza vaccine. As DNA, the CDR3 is TGCAGTGCTAGAGTCCAGATTGAGCAGTACTTC. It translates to CSARVQIEQYF.